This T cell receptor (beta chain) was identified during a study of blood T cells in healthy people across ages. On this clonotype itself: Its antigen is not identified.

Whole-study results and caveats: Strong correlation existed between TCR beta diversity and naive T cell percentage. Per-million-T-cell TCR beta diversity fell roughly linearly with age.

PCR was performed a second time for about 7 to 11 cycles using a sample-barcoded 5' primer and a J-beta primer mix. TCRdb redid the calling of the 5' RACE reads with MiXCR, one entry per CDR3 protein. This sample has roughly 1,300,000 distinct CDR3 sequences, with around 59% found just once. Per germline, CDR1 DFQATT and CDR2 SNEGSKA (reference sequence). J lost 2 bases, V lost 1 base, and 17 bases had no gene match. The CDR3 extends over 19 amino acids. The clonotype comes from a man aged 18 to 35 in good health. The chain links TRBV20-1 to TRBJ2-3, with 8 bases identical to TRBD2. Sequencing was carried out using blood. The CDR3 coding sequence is TGCAGTGCTAGAGCTACGTTGACGGGAGGGGAGAAAATCACAGATACGCAGTATTTT. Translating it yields CSARATLTGGEKITDTQYF.